One sample yielded the 29 T cell receptor beta chains listed below, sequenced in a study of blood T cell repertoires in COVID-19. The method was immunoSEQ multiplex PCR; TCRdb's version includes in-frame clones alone and lacks a portion of them. The table lists around 21,000 clones, roughly 90% of them singletons. Sequenced: peripheral blood. The receptors derive from a woman aged 80 or older with active COVID-19.

The chain links TRBV6-1 to TRBJ1-2; D ambiguous. Germline V lookup: CDR1 MNHNS, CDR2 SASEGT. This CDR3 is 15 amino acids long. Trimming stripped 2 bases from V and 0 bases from J, with 10 bases between. In DNA, the CDR3 is TGTGCCAGCAGTGAATACGAGGGTCCTAACTATGGCTACACCTTC. It encodes CASSEYEGPNYGYTF.

The rearrangement joins TRBV4-3 to TRBJ1-4, with D uncertain. Germline V gene data show CDR1 as LGHNA and CDR2 as YSLEER. The V end lost 1 base, the J end lost 6 bases, and 12 bases lay between the germline ends. The CDR3 sequence is 15 residues long. CDR3 DNA sequence: TGCGCCAGCAGCCAAGGGGCGGGGTTACATGAAAAACTGTTTTTT. It specifies CASSQGAGLHEKLFF.

V and J are TRBV7-2 and TRBJ2-2, with TRBD2 matching 9 bases. V shed 1 base, J shed 2 bases, and the junction held 11 bases outside the gene matches. CDR1 SGHTA and CDR2 FQGNSA come from the germline V gene. This CDR3 has 19 amino acids. Written as DNA, the CDR3 is TGTGCCAGCAGCTTAGTCGGCGGGGGGGCCAGTATTAACACCGGGGAGCTGTTTTTT. Protein: CASSLVGGGASINTGELFF.

This clone was found once. The chain joins TRBV7-9 to TRBJ2-4, with 7 bases that match TRBD2. CDR1 is SEHNR and CDR2 is FQNEAQ in the germline V gene (reference sequence). The CDR3 runs 18 residues. The V and J ends lost 0 bases and 0 bases, in that order; junction bases with no gene match: 8. The CDR3 loop reads CASSLATSGDSAKNIQYF. CDR3 sequence (DNA): TGTGCCAGCAGCTTAGCGACCAGCGGGGACTCAGCCAAAAACATTCAGTACTTC.

The J gene is TRBJ1-1, the V gene TRBV9; 7 bases align to TRBD1. The CDR3 consists of 14 residues. In germline, CDR1 is SGDLS, CDR2 YYNGEE. V was clipped by 4 bases and J by 4 bases; unmatched bases: 7. The CDR3 region has the DNA TGTGCCAGCAGCCCAAGACAGGGTTTCACTGAAGCTTTCTTT. It translates to CASSPRQGFTEAFF.

V gene TRBV4-3 combines with J gene TRBJ1-1, with D unresolved. V was trimmed by 0 bases and J by 1 base, leaving 12 bases between them. The CDR3 runs 16 residues. Germline CDR1 LGHNA, CDR2 YSLEER. The CDR3 DNA sequence: TGCGCCAGCAGCCAAGATTTGGCAACACAGAACACTGAAGCTTTCTTT. Amino acid sequence: CASSQDLATQNTEAFF.

This clone was seen only once. The chain uses TRBV19 and TRBJ2-7, with 8 bases aligning to TRBD1. J lost 0 bases, V lost 10 bases, and 5 bases had no gene match. The CDR3 spans 13 residues. Germline lookup yields CDR1 LNHDA and CDR2 SQIVND (reference sequence). CDR3 bases: TGTGCCACAACAGGGGGTGACTCCTACGAGCAGTACTTC. Translated: CATTGGDSYEQYF.

The DNA for the CDR3 is TGTGCCAGCAGCTTGGGGTCCGACAGTTGGGTATACGAGCAGTACTTC. It encodes CASSLGSDSWVYEQYF. The V and J genes are TRBV5-6 and TRBJ2-7; D is perhaps TRBD1 (5 bases). V gave up 0 bases and J gave up 4 bases, with 17 bases separating them. The CDR3 has 16 amino acids. The V gene's germline CDR1 is SGHDT and CDR2 YYEEEE.

V usage is TRBV4-1 and J usage is TRBJ1-5; no definite D call. Germline-derived CDR1 and CDR2 are MGHRA and YSYEKL. This CDR3 spans 13 amino acids. V was clipped by 3 bases and J by 8 bases, with 11 bases between them. The CDR3 DNA reads as TGCGCCAGCAGCCAGGCCCCGTTGGAGCCCCAGCATTTT. This encodes CASSQAPLEPQHF.

The chain has TRBV9 and TRBJ2-7; D may be TRBD2 (5 bases). CDR3 size: 16 residues. The germline V gene encodes CDR1 SGDLS and CDR2 YYNGEE. The ends were cut back, 0 bases at V and 2 bases at J, with 15 bases in the middle. The CDR3 reads CASSVVGRALPYEQYF. The CDR3 DNA sequence: TGTGCCAGCAGCGTAGTCGGGCGGGCCTTGCCCTACGAGCAGTACTTC.

The gene calls are TRBV7-8 and TRBJ1-2; no firm D call. Germline V lookup: CDR1 SGHVS, CDR2 FQNEAQ. V shed 5 bases and J shed 4 bases, with 17 bases lying between them. The CDR3 extends over 15 amino acids. CDR3 protein: CASSPRREPGYGYTF. The CDR3 nucleotides read TGTGCCAGCAGCCCTCGACGGGAGCCGGGCTATGGCTACACCTTC.

The rearrangement uses TRBV6-2 or TRBV6-3 and TRBJ2-5; TRBD1 matches at 9 bases. Looked up from germline, CDR1 is MNHEY and CDR2 is SVGEGT. The ends lost 2 bases at V and 6 bases at J; junction bases unmatched: 7. The CDR3 has 15 residues. CDR3 DNA sequence: TGTGCCAGCAGTTACGAAGGGACAGGGCGACAGACCCAGTACTTC. Translating it yields CASSYEGTGRQTQYF.

This chain connects TRBV6-5 to TRBJ1-4; D not resolved. Trimming removed 5 bases at V and 6 bases at J, with 13 bases between. CDR1 and CDR2 from the germline V gene are MNHEY and SVGAGI. The length of the CDR3 is 14 residues. The CDR3: CASSTGGGDEKLFF. The CDR3, as DNA: TGTGCCAGCAGTACCGGAGGCGGGGATGAAAAACTGTTTTTT.

The J gene is TRBJ2-7, the V gene TRBV3-1 (or the pseudogene TRBV3-2); a possible D gene is TRBD2 (6 bases). The CDR3 runs 13 residues. Germline V lookup: CDR1 LGHDT, CDR2 YNNKEL (reference sequence). V shed 0 bases and J shed 4 bases, with 7 bases lying between them. The CDR3 bases are TGTGCCAGCAGCCAAGAGGGGGGTTACGAGCAGTACTTC. Translating it yields CASSQEGGYEQYF.

The chain joins TRBV4-3 to TRBJ2-3; 8 bases are a match to TRBD1. The length of the CDR3 is 20 residues. CDR1 LGHNA and CDR2 YSLEER come from the germline V gene. V shed 1 base, J shed 3 bases, and the junction held 18 bases outside the gene matches. CDR3 region: CASSQVPGQAPFIGTDTQYF. The DNA of the CDR3 is TGCGCCAGCAGCCAAGTACCGGGACAGGCCCCCTTTATAGGAACAGATACGCAGTATTTT.

V is TRBV4-3 and J is TRBJ2-5, with D possibly TRBD1 on 6 matching bases. The CDR3 contains 16 residues. Germline V gene data show CDR1 as LGHNA and CDR2 as YSLEER. With 2 bases removed from V and 2 bases from J, the gap between germline ends came to 15 bases. CDR3 in amino acids: CASSQQAGTTQETQYF. CDR3 nucleotide sequence: TGCGCCAGCAGCCAACAAGCCGGGACAACACAAGAGACCCAGTACTTC.

In nucleotides, the CDR3 is TGTGCCAGCAGCTTAGATGTGGGGACTAGCCCAACAGATACGCAGTATTTT. This codes for CASSLDVGTSPTDTQYF. The chain joins TRBV7-3 to TRBJ2-3, with 9 nucleotides matching TRBD2. With V trimmed by 2 bases and J by 3 bases, 9 bases remained unmatched. The V gene's germline CDR1 is SGHTA and CDR2 FQGTGA. This CDR3 has 17 residues.

This rearrangement joins TRBV19 to TRBJ2-2, with 12 bases lining up with TRBD1. Germline V gene lookup returns CDR1 LNHDA and CDR2 SQIVND (reference sequence). The V and J ends lost 6 bases and 4 bases, in that order; junction bases with no gene match: 6. CDR3 length equals 16 residues. CDR3 DNA: TGTGCCAGTAGCCATGGGACAGGGGGCGGCACCGGGGAGCTGTTTTTT. Its protein product is CASSHGTGGGTGELFF.

The gene calls are TRBV6-1 and TRBJ1-5; D is possibly TRBD1 (6 bases). V was shortened by 4 bases and J by 1 base, with 14 bases between the two germline ends. Germline CDR1 is MNHNS and CDR2 is SASEGT. This CDR3 is 16 amino acids long. The CDR3 sequence: CASSGYRVSSNQPQHF. The DNA of the CDR3 is TGTGCCAGCAGTGGCTACAGGGTATCCAGCAATCAGCCCCAGCATTTT.

This chain uses TRBV7-9 with TRBJ2-3, with D possibly being TRBD1 (5 bases). This CDR3 is built from 16 residues. V lost 1 base, J lost 2 bases, and 13 bases lay in between. Germline loops: CDR1 SEHNR, CDR2 FQNEAQ (reference sequence). The chain's CDR3 is CASSLGGGRDTDTQYF. CDR3 nucleotide sequence: TGTGCCAGCAGCTTAGGGGGCGGTAGAGACACAGATACGCAGTATTTT. Based on the CDR3 plus reference TRBV7-9 and TRBJ2-3, the full variable domain is DTGVSQNPRHKITKRGQNVTFRCDPISEHNRLYWYRQTLGQGPEFLTYFQNEAQLEKSRLLSDRFSAERPKGSFSTLEIQRTEQGDSAMYLCASSLGGGRDTDTQYFGPGTRLTVL.

The gene calls are TRBV29-1 and TRBJ2-5, with a tentative D call TRBD2 (6 bases). V dropped 6 bases and J dropped 5 bases, with 16 bases sitting between them. Germline-derived CDR1 and CDR2 are SQVTM and ANQGSEA. This CDR3 contains 13 residues. This CDR3 reads CSVDRGMDETQYF. The CDR3 nucleotides read TGCAGCGTAGATCGGGGGATGGATGAGACCCAGTACTTC.

The chain carries TRBV6-5 and TRBJ1-1; D unresolved. CDR1 and CDR2 (germline): MNHEY, SVGAGI. This CDR3 comprises 13 residues. With 2 bases removed from V and 6 bases from J, the gap between germline ends came to 10 bases. The CDR3 DNA reads as TGTGCCAGCAGTTACGGAGACGGGGCTGAAGCTTTCTTT. Its protein product is CASSYGDGAEAFF.

V gene TRBV1 combines with J gene TRBJ2-7; the D call TRBD2 from the table was never checked on the DNA. TRBV1 is an annotated pseudogene. There are 15 residues in the CDR3. CDR3 residues: CTSSQDRGKSYEQYF. The CDR3 DNA follows: TGCACCAGCAGCCAAGATCGGGGGAAGTCCTACGAGCAGTACTTC.

The gene calls are TRBV29-1 and TRBJ1-3, with D hard to call. Trimming removed 3 bases at V and 0 bases at J, with 6 bases between. This CDR3 is 13 amino acids long. From germline, CDR1 is SQVTM and CDR2 ANQGSEA. The CDR3 bases are TGCAGCGTTGATTCTCCCTCTGGAAACACCATATATTTT. Residues: CSVDSPSGNTIYF.

The chain joins TRBV11-3 to TRBJ2-5; D may be TRBD1 (6 bases). The CDR3 is 13 residues long. The V end lost 4 bases, the J end lost 3 bases, and 9 bases lay between the germline ends. Germline V gene sequence: CDR1 SGHNT, CDR2 YENEEA. CDR3 sequence reads: CASSSDSEETQYF. CDR3 bases: TGTGCCAGCAGCTCGGACAGTGAAGAGACCCAGTACTTC.

The V call is TRBV7-9, the J call TRBJ2-6, with a possible D match to TRBD2 (7 bases). The germline V gene encodes CDR1 SEHNR and CDR2 FQNEAQ (reference sequence). The CDR3 is 15 amino acids. V dropped 4 bases and J dropped 2 bases, with 9 bases sitting between them. The DNA of the CDR3 is TGTGCCAGCAGCTGGGAGGGGGCTGGGGCCAACGTCCTGACTTTC. The encoded protein is CASSWEGAGANVLTF.

The chain links TRBV6-2 or TRBV6-3 to TRBJ2-7; TRBD2 matches 8 bases. The CDR3 runs 15 residues. V lost 0 bases to trimming and J lost 6 bases; unmatched junction nucleotides: 7. Germline V gene sequence: CDR1 MNHEY, CDR2 SVGEGT. The CDR3 nucleotides read TGTGCCAGCAGTTACTCAGCGGGGGACCCGCGCGAGCAGTACTTC. Translating it yields CASSYSAGDPREQYF.

This sequence joins TRBV27 and TRBJ2-7; 8 positions match TRBD1. This CDR3 has 12 amino acids. V lost 2 bases, J lost 10 bases, and 4 bases stayed unmatched. CDR1 is MNHEY and CDR2 is SMNVEV in the germline V gene (reference sequence). CDR3 nucleotides: TGTGCCAGCAGTTTACGGACAGGGCAACAGTACTTC. This codes for CASSLRTGQQYF.

This chain links TRBV24-1 with TRBJ2-5; 8 bases fit TRBD2. Trimming at V came to 5 bases and at J to 0 bases, leaving 4 bases not matched to a gene. Germline V CDR1 and CDR2: KGHDR, SFDVKD. The CDR3 runs to 15 residues. The CDR3 nucleotides are TGTGCCACCAGTGCGGCGGGGGGTTACCAAGAGACCCAGTACTTC. Translated, it gives CATSAAGGYQETQYF.